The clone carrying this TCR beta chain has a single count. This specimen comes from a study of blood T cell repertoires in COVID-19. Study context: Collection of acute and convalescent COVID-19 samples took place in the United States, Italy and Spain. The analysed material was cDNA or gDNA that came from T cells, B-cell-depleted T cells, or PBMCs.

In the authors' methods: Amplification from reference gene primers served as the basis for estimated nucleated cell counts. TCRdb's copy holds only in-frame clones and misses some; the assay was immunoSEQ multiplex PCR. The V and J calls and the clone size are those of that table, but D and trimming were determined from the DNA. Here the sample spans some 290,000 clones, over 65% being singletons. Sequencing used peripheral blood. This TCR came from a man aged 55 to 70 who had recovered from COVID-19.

CDR3 residues: CASSRRVSGTDTQYF. CDR3 in DNA: TGCGCCAGCAGCCGCCGAGTGAGCGGGACAGATACGCAGTATTTT. The chain recombines TRBV5-1 with TRBJ2-3; possibly TRBD2 for D (6 bases). Trimming left V 4 bases short and J 3 bases short, with 15 bases between. Germline assignment: CDR1 SGHRS and CDR2 YFSETQ. The CDR3 runs to 15 residues.